One and the same sample provided the 6 T cell receptor beta chains below, sequenced in a study of circulating and synovial CD4+ cells in juvenile arthritis. Data came from immunoSEQ multiplex PCR; TCRdb stores just in-frame clones and leaves some out. Here the sample spans 4,000 or so clones, approximately 80% being singletons. The sequencing input was CD4+ T cells from synovial fluid. Receptors originate from a human donor with juvenile idiopathic arthritis.

V usage is TRBV28 and J usage is TRBJ1-5; tentative D call: TRBD1 (6 bases). This CDR3 has 13 residues. Trimming removed 8 bases at V and 5 bases at J, with 13 bases between. CDR1 and CDR2 from the germline V gene are MDHEN and SYDVKM. In DNA, the CDR3 is TGTGCCAGCCAGAGGGGGAAAGATCAGCCCCAGCATTTT. Amino acid sequence: CASQRGKDQPQHF. The whole variable domain, filled in from reference TRBV28 and TRBJ1-5, reads DVKVTQSSRYLVKRTGEKVFLECVQDMDHENMFWYRQDPGLGLRLIYFSYDVKMKEKGDIPEGYSVSREKKERFSLILESASTNQTSMYLCASQRGKDQPQHFGDGTRLSIL.

The V and J genes are TRBV18 and TRBJ2-1, with 7 bases aligning to TRBD2. CDR1 and CDR2 (germline): KGHSH, LQKENI. V shed 3 bases, J shed 0 bases, and the junction held 2 bases outside the gene matches. The CDR3 contains 15 residues. The CDR3 protein is CASSPQRGSYNEQFF. CDR3 nucleotides: TGTGCCAGCTCACCCCAGCGGGGCTCCTACAATGAGCAGTTCTTC.

This chain joins TRBV2 and TRBJ2-1; D not certain. There are 17 residues in the CDR3. The V and J ends lost 5 bases and 1 base respectively, with 18 bases between them. CDR1 is SNHLY and CDR2 is FYNNEI in the germline V gene. The CDR3 DNA follows: TGTGCCAGCAGTTCCGTACACCAGAATTATTCCTACAATGAGCAGTTCTTC. It translates to CASSSVHQNYSYNEQFF. Variable domain in full (rest from reference TRBV2 and TRBJ2-1): EPEVTQTPSHQVTQMGQEVILRCVPISNHLYFYWYRQILGQKVEFLVSFYNNEISEKSEIFDDQFSVERPDGSNFTLKIRSTKLEDSAMYFCASSSVHQNYSYNEQFFGPGTRLTVL.

V is TRBV2 and J is TRBJ1-2, with D tentatively TRBD1 (6 bases). Looked up from germline, CDR1 is SNHLY and CDR2 is FYNNEI. The CDR3 loop spans 14 amino acids. Trimming cost V 0 bases and J 6 bases, with 11 bases left between them. The CDR3 protein is CASSEARSGDGYTF. In DNA, the CDR3 is TGTGCCAGCAGTGAAGCCAGGTCAGGGGATGGCTACACCTTC.

This clone occurred a few times. The V call is TRBV2, the J call TRBJ2-3, with 12 bases identical to TRBD2. Germline V gene sequence: CDR1 SNHLY, CDR2 FYNNEI. The V segment lost 0 bases and the J segment 4 bases; nucleotides outside the gene matches: 2. There are 16 residues in the CDR3. This CDR3 reads CASSEAASGGADTQYF. CDR3 sequence (DNA): TGTGCCAGCAGTGAAGCTGCTAGCGGGGGGGCAGATACGCAGTATTTT. Based on the CDR3 plus reference TRBV2 and TRBJ2-3, the full variable domain is EPEVTQTPSHQVTQMGQEVILRCVPISNHLYFYWYRQILGQKVEFLVSFYNNEISEKSEIFDDQFSVERPDGSNFTLKIRSTKLEDSAMYFCASSEAASGGADTQYFGPGTRLTVL.

The rearrangement joins TRBV14 to TRBJ2-3; 7 positions match TRBD1. This CDR3 region has 15 residues. V lost 1 base, J lost 3 bases, and 4 bases stayed unmatched. Germline V gene data show CDR1 as SGHDN and CDR2 as FVKESK. CDR3: CASSQGTGKTDTQYF. DNA for the CDR3: TGTGCCAGCAGCCAAGGGACAGGCAAGACAGATACGCAGTATTTT.